The rows below give T cell receptor beta chains drawn from one sample of a study of cytomegalovirus exposure and HLA in healthy donors. Here immunoSEQ multiplex PCR was the method, and the copy in TCRdb shows in-frame clones only, minus some. This sample's table reports around 200,000 clones. The sequenced sample consisted of PBMCs. Receptors originate from a woman under 40 in good health and CMV-seropositive. The CDR3 runs from the conserved cysteine through the conserved F or W.

j_call cdr3_length v_call cdr3_aa
TRBJ2-5 14 TRBV5-1 CASSFGQAEETQYF
TRBJ2-5 16 TRBV7-6 CASSLARQGAGETQYF
TRBJ2-7 16 TRBV18 CASSPLPGQGAYEQYF
TRBJ2-2 14 TRBV2 CASSEEGRTGELFF
TRBJ1-3 14 TRBV27 CASSYQASGNTIYF
TRBJ2-5 16 TRBV11-2 CASSGTSGRSGETQYF
TRBJ2-3 11 TRBV6-1 CASSATDTQYF
TRBJ2-3 11 TRBV20-1 CSAERGDTQYF
TRBJ1-1 16 TRBV25-1 CASSRPGTAKNTEAFF
TRBJ2-1 15 TRBV5-4 CASSLGGNSYNEQFF
TRBJ2-2 13 TRBV6-5 CAISGSNTGELFF
TRBJ1-1 14 TRBV30 CAWRVGSVNTEAFF
TRBJ1-1 14 TRBV4-3 CASSQGLAGTEAFF
TRBJ2-5 11 TRBV7-2 CATKSQETQYF
TRBJ2-1 15 TRBV30 CAWSAKGLAGAEQFF
TRBJ1-5 12 TRBV5-6 CASSSQNQPQHF
TRBJ1-2 14 TRBV19 CASSIEAGNYGYTF
TRBJ2-2 17 TRBV19 CASWGGPTSVLTGELFF
TRBJ2-5 13 TRBV5-1 CASSLEGAETQYF
TRBJ1-4 14 TRBV28 CASSSGSSSEKLFF
TRBJ1-4 11 TRBV28 CASSLEEKLFF
TRBJ2-7 19 TRBV28 CASSLWGLAGGIGSYEQYF
TRBJ2-7 14 TRBV6-1 CASTRTGVVYEQYF
TRBJ2-1 17 TRBV14 CASSQVRQGAAYNEQFF
TRBJ1-1 15 TRBV7-2 CASSNGQGAPTEAFF
- 16 TRBV5-1 CASSRDPSGGKYEQYF
TRBJ2-4 14 TRBV7-2 CASSLGLAKNIQYF
TRBJ2-1 15 TRBV6-1 CASSQGTSGINEQFF
TRBJ1-5 17 TRBV27 CASRPGVPFYSNQPQHF
TRBJ2-1 14 TRBV7-9 CASSLLTGYNEQFF
TRBJ2-5 8 TRBV20-1 CSARGEYF
TRBJ1-2 13 TRBV6-5 CASSRTGDHGYTF
TRBJ2-3 15 TRBV5-1 CASGPVGTSTDTQYF
TRBJ2-7 13 TRBV6-5 CASSYEDRSEQYF
TRBJ1-5 14 TRBV10-1 CASIRTGPNQPQHF
TRBJ2-5 12 TRBV5-8 CASSFEEETQYF
TRBJ1-5 17 TRBV12-5 CASGWGEGVSSNQPQHF
TRBJ2-2 16 TRBV10-3 CAIRDQGGAYTGELFF
TRBJ2-5 13 TRBV11-1 CASSGTGGQTQYF
TRBJ2-1 17 TRBV4-3 CASSLQVDAASYNEQFF
TRBJ1-4 14 TRBV10-3 CAISRDLTNEKLFF
TRBJ1-5 17 TRBV27 CASSRGQVNKGNQPQHF
TRBJ1-3 16 TRBV9 CASSVATGESGNTIYF
TRBJ2-5 14 TRBV2 CASRFSEAGETQYF
TRBJ1-6 15 TRBV19 CASSMGTGDNSPLHF
TRBJ1-1 12 TRBV6-1 CAGWQIDRGAFF
TRBJ2-1 15 TRBV10-1 CASSVAGGLGYEQFF
TRBJ1-2 12 TRBV6-1 CASSPRGGGYTF
TRBJ2-5 14 TRBV11-3 CASSTTGPQETQYF
TRBJ2-5 14 TRBV30 CAWSTRLAEETQYF
TRBJ1-2 17 TRBV5-6 CATEGGARLEMGYGYTF
TRBJ1-2 15 TRBV19 CASRSTGTRSYGYTF
TRBJ2-3 17 TRBV6-7 CASSYSHLARSTDTQYF
TRBJ2-7 15 TRBV25-1 CASRGGLERGYEQYF
TRBJ1-5 15 TRBV15 CATSRDYGVREPQHF
TRBJ1-4 14 TRBV6-6 CASRLQGAKEKLFF
TRBJ1-2 14 TRBV19 CASKWPGGHYGYTF